This is a list of T cell receptor beta chains from one sample in a study of PD-L1 blockade in urothelial cancer. Assay: immunoSEQ multiplex PCR; the TCRdb copy retains only in-frame clones and omits some. There are fewer than 60,000 clones in the sample; approximately 88% occur only once, and 1% to 1.5% lies in the top ten. The sequencing here drew on PBMCs, taken around atezolizumab (anti-PD-L1) treatment. These receptors all stem from a man between 45 and 60 years old with urothelial cancer. Each CDR3 is given with its conserved first and last residue. A D gene is named only where the DNA matches it firmly. Expanded clones get a size class; other rows say once, few or many, or leave the size out.

size: few; D: -; V: TRBV5-1; J: TRBJ1-2; DNA: TGCGCCAGTCACATGGGCCATGGCTACACCTTC; CDR3: CASHMGHGYTF
size: once; D: TRBD1; V: TRBV9; J: TRBJ2-3; DNA: TGTGCCAGCAGCGTAGTGGGACAGGGGATCTCAGATACGCAGTATTTT; CDR3: CASSVVGQGISDTQYF
size: -; D: -; V: TRBV6-1; J: TRBJ1-1; DNA: TGTGCCAGCATAGGACAGCCAAACACTGAAGCTTTCTTT; CDR3: CASIGQPNTEAFF
size: few; D: TRBD1; V: TRBV10-2; J: TRBJ1-6; DNA: TGCGCCAGCAGGGCAGGGGGTAATTCACCCCTCCACTTT; CDR3: CASRAGGNSPLHF
size: -; D: -; V: TRBV6-5; J: TRBJ2-1; DNA: TGTGCCAGCAGGACACAGGAAAGCTCCTACAATGAGCAGTTCTTC; CDR3: CASRTQESSYNEQFF
size: -; D: -; V: TRBV6-5; J: TRBJ2-7; DNA: TGTGCCAGCAGTTACTCGGGGGGCGAGCAGTACTTC; CDR3: CASSYSGGEQYF
size: -; D: -; V: TRBV18; J: TRBJ2-7; DNA: TGTGCCAGCTCACCAGAGCTTGGCAGGGGGGTCTACGAGCAGTACTTC; CDR3: CASSPELGRGVYEQYF
size: -; D: TRBD2; V: TRBV7-9; J: TRBJ2-7; DNA: TGTGCCAGCAGCTCGCGGGGGGCGAGCTCCTACGAGCAGTACTTC; CDR3: CASSSRGASSYEQYF
size: -; D: TRBD1; V: TRBV7-9; J: TRBJ2-7; DNA: TGTGCCAGCAGCACCAGCCGGGACAGCCCCTACGAGCAGTACTTC; CDR3: CASSTSRDSPYEQYF
size: -; D: -; V: TRBV12-2; J: TRBJ2-3; DNA: TGTGCAAGTCGTGAACTAGCGGGAGGCAATAGCACAGATACGCAGTATTTT; CDR3: CASRELAGGNSTDTQYF
size: -; D: TRBD1; V: TRBV19; J: TRBJ2-1; DNA: TGTGCCAGTAGACCGGGACAGTCCTACAATGAGCAGTTCTTC; CDR3: CASRPGQSYNEQFF
size: once; D: -; V: TRBV7-6; J: TRBJ2-2; DNA: TGTGCCAGCAGCTTAGCGGGAGCCCCGAACACCGGGGAGCTGTTTTTT; CDR3: CASSLAGAPNTGELFF
size: -; D: -; V: TRBV28; J: TRBJ1-1; DNA: TGTGCCAGCAGCTATACTCAGGTTGGGAACACTGAAGCTTTCTTT; CDR3: CASSYTQVGNTEAFF
size: once; D: -; V: TRBV7-9; J: TRBJ2-5; DNA: TGTGCCAGCAGCTCTCTGACCCGACAGCGTCAAGAGACCCAGTACTTC; CDR3: CASSSLTRQRQETQYF
size: -; D: TRBD1; V: TRBV5-6; J: TRBJ2-5; DNA: TGTGCCAGCAGCTATAGACAGGGACGGGAGACCCAGTACTTC; CDR3: CASSYRQGRETQYF
size: -; D: TRBD1; V: TRBV7-9; J: TRBJ2-5; DNA: TGTGCCAGCAGCTTAAAGTCGACAGGGGATCAAGAGACCCAGTACTTC; CDR3: CASSLKSTGDQETQYF
size: -; D: TRBD1; V: TRBV30; J: TRBJ1-5; DNA: TGTGCCTGGAGTCGGGCAGGGGGTGTGCAGCCCCAGCATTTT; CDR3: CAWSRAGGVQPQHF
size: -; D: TRBD1; V: TRBV5-1; J: TRBJ1-6; DNA: TGCGCCAGCAGCTTTTTCGGACAGGGTAATTCACCCCTCCACTTT; CDR3: CASSFFGQGNSPLHF
size: -; D: -; V: TRBV2; J: TRBJ2-1; DNA: TGTGCCAGCAGTGTTTCTTGGGGGGACGAGCAGTTCTTC; CDR3: CASSVSWGDEQFF
size: once; D: -; V: TRBV18; J: TRBJ2-1; DNA: TGTGCCAGGACTCACGGGAACTCCTACAATGAGCAGTTCTTC; CDR3: CARTHGNSYNEQFF
size: -; D: TRBD2; V: TRBV29-1; J: TRBJ2-5; DNA: TGCAGCGACAGACTAGCGGGAGAGGAGACCCAGTACTTC; CDR3: CSDRLAGEETQYF
size: -; D: -; V: TRBV27; J: TRBJ1-2; DNA: TGTGCCAGCAGTCCCAGCGGGGGGGGCTACACCTTC; CDR3: CASSPSGGGYTF
size: -; D: -; V: TRBV5-6; J: TRBJ1-4; DNA: TGTGCCAGCAGCCGGCTGGGTAGGGGACTGTTTTTT; CDR3: CASSRLGRGLFF
size: -; D: -; V: TRBV27; J: TRBJ2-6; DNA: TGTGCCAGCAGCGACAGGTCGTGGTCCGGGGCCAACGTCCTGACTTTC; CDR3: CASSDRSWSGANVLTF
size: -; D: -; V: TRBV7-9; J: TRBJ2-5; DNA: TGTGCCAGCAGCTTGGGTGGGCGCCCAGAGACCCAGTACTTC; CDR3: CASSLGGRPETQYF
size: -; D: -; V: TRBV21-1; J: TRBJ2-3; DNA: TGTGCCAGCAGCAAAGTTTGGGACAACCTGAGCACAGATACGCAGTATTTT; CDR3: CASSKVWDNLSTDTQYF
size: -; D: TRBD2; V: TRBV20-1; J: TRBJ2-1; DNA: TGCAGGACCGGGGGGTACAATGAGCAGTTCTTC; CDR3: CRTGGYNEQFF
size: -; D: TRBD2; V: TRBV19; J: TRBJ2-2; DNA: TGTGCCAGTAGTATCCCTGGGCTAGCGGGAGACAGGGAGCTGTTTTTT; CDR3: CASSIPGLAGDRELFF
size: -; D: TRBD2; V: TRBV4-1; J: TRBJ2-5; DNA: TGCGCCAGCAGCCAATTTAGGGTGCTAGCGGCCATGGAGACCCAGTACTTC; CDR3: CASSQFRVLAAMETQYF
size: -; D: TRBD2; V: TRBV5-6; J: TRBJ2-7; DNA: TGTGCCAGCAGTATAGCGGGACTCTCCTACGAGCAGTACTTC; CDR3: CASSIAGLSYEQYF
size: -; D: TRBD1; V: TRBV27; J: TRBJ2-4; DNA: TGTGCCAGCAGTTTAGGGGCAGGGGGCGAAAACATTCAGTACTTC; CDR3: CASSLGAGGENIQYF
size: -; D: TRBD2; V: TRBV2; J: TRBJ2-5; DNA: TGTGCCAGCTCCCGACTAGCGGGGGGCCTAGGGACCCAGTACTTC; CDR3: CASSRLAGGLGTQYF
size: -; D: TRBD1; V: TRBV28; J: TRBJ2-7; DNA: TGTGCCAGCGGGGGTTCGGGACAGGGGATATACGAGCAGTACTTC; CDR3: CASGGSGQGIYEQYF
size: -; D: -; V: TRBV4-3; J: TRBJ1-2; DNA: TGCGCCAGCAGCCAAGTGTCCAGGGGTTTAAACTATGGCTACACCTTC; CDR3: CASSQVSRGLNYGYTF
size: once; D: -; V: TRBV6-5; J: TRBJ1-5; DNA: TGTGCCAGTGCAGAAGCAGGTCAGCCCCAGCATTTT; CDR3: CASAEAGQPQHF
size: once; D: -; V: TRBV7-9; J: TRBJ2-5; DNA: TGTGCCAGCAGCTTGGGCAAAGAGACCCAGTACTTC; CDR3: CASSLGKETQYF
size: -; D: -; V: TRBV7-2; J: TRBJ2-5; DNA: TGTGCCAGCAGCTTCGACTCGACAGTGGCCCAGTACTTC; CDR3: CASSFDSTVAQYF
size: -; D: TRBD2; V: TRBV15; J: TRBJ2-3; DNA: TGTGCCACCAGCAGCGGGGGGACAGATACGCAGTATTTT; CDR3: CATSSGGTDTQYF
size: -; D: TRBD2; V: TRBV29-1; J: TRBJ2-1; DNA: TGCAGCGCCCCCTTTAGCGGGAGAGGTCATGAGCAGTTCTTC; CDR3: CSAPFSGRGHEQFF
size: -; D: TRBD1; V: TRBV6-5; J: TRBJ1-1; DNA: TGTGCCAGCAGGATGGACAGGGGAAGCACTGAAGCTTTCTTT; CDR3: CASRMDRGSTEAFF
size: few; D: TRBD2; V: TRBV7-2; J: TRBJ2-2; DNA: TGTGCCAGCAGCTTAGTCGGGGGACTATATAACACCGGGGAGCTGTTTTTT; CDR3: CASSLVGGLYNTGELFF
size: -; D: -; V: TRBV19; J: TRBJ2-3; DNA: TGTGCCAGTAACGCGGTGGGAGCCTTCACAGATACGCAGTATTTT; CDR3: CASNAVGAFTDTQYF
size: -; D: TRBD1; V: TRBV30; J: TRBJ2-7; DNA: TGTGCCTGGAGGAGACAGGGATCCCCCTACGAGCAGTACTTC; CDR3: CAWRRQGSPYEQYF